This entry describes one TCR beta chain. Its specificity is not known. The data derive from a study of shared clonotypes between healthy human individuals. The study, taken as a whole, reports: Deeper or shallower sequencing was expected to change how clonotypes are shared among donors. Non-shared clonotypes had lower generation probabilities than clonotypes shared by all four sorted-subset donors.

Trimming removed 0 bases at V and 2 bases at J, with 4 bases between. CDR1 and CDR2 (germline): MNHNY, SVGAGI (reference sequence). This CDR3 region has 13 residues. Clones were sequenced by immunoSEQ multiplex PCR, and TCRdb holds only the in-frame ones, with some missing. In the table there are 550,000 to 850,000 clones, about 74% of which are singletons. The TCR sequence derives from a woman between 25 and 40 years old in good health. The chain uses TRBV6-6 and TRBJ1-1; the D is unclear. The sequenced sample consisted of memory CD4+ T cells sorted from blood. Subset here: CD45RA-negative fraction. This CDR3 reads CASSYSANTEAFF. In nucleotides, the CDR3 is TGTGCCAGCAGTTACTCGGCTAACACTGAAGCTTTCTTT.